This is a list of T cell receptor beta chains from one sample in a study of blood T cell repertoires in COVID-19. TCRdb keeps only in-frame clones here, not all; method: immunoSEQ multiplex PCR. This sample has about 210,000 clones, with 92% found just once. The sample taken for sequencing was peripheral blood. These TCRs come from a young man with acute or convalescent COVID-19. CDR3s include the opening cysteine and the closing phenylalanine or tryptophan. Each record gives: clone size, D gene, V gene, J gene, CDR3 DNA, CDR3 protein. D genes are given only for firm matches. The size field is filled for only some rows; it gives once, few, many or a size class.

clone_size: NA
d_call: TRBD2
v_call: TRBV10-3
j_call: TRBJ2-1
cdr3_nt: TGTGCCATCTCTAGGACTAGCGGGGGTCCGAATGAGCAGTTCTTC
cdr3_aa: CAISRTSGGPNEQFF

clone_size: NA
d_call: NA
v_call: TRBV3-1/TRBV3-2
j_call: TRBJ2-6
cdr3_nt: TGTGCCAGCAGCAAGGGACACCCTCCCTCTGGGGCCAACGTCCTGACTTTC
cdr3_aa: CASSKGHPPSGANVLTF

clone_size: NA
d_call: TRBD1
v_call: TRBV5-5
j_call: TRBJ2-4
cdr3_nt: TGTGCCAGCAGAAATAATGGCTACAGGGGGAAAAACATTCAGTACTTC
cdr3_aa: CASRNNGYRGKNIQYF

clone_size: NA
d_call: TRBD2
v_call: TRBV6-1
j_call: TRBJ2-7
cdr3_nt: TGTGCCAGCAGTTCTAGCGGGGGGCTCTACGAGCAGTACTTC
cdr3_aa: CASSSSGGLYEQYF

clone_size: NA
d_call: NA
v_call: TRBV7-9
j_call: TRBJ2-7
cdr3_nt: TGTGCCAGCAGCTTAGGGTCGACGGGCGAGCAGTACTTC
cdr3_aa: CASSLGSTGEQYF

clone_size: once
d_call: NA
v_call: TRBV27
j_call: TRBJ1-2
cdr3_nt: TGTGCCAGCAGTTTAATTGGGGAGCGGAACTATGGCTACACCTTC
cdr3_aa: CASSLIGERNYGYTF

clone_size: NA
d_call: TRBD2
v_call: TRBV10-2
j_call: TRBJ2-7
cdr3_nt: TGCGCCAGCCGTCCCAGCGGGGGCAAGGGCACCTACGAGCAGTACTTC
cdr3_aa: CASRPSGGKGTYEQYF

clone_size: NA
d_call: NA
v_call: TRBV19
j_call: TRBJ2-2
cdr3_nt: TGTGCCAGTAGCCTCACAACGAACACCGGGGAGCTGTTTTTT
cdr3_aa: CASSLTTNTGELFF

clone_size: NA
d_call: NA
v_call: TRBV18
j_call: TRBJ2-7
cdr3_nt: TGTGCCAGCTCACCTCGAAGACAGGAAATGAGATGGGGCTCCTACGAGCAGTACTTC
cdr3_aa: CASSPRRQEMRWGSYEQYF

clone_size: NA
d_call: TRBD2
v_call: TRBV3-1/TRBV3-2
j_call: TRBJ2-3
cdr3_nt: TGTGCCAGCAGCCAAAATGTGGGGGGGAACACAGATACGCAGTATTTT
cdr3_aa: CASSQNVGGNTDTQYF

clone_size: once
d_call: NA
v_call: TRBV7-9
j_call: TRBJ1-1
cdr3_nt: TGTGCCAGCAGCTACGGACAGACGAACACTGAAGCTTTCTTT
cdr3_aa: CASSYGQTNTEAFF

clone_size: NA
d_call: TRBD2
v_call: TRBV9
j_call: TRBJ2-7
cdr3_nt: TGTGCCAGCAGCGGGGGGACTAGCGGCGAGCAGTACTTC
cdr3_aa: CASSGGTSGEQYF

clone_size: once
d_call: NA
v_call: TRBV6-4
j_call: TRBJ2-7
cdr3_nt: TGTGCCAGCAGTGTCGGCGCGGGAAGCTCCTACGAGCAGTACTTC
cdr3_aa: CASSVGAGSSYEQYF

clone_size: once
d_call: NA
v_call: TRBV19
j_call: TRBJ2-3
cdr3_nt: TGTGCCAGTAGTACTGCCAGGGGGGTGACAGATACGCAGTATTTT
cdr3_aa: CASSTARGVTDTQYF

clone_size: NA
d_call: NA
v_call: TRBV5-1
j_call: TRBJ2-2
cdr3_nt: TGCGCCAGCAGCTACCTAGCGCTCCTGGCCGGGGAGCTGTTTTTT
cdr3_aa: CASSYLALLAGELFF

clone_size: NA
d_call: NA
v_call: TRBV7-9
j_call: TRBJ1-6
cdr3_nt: TGTGCCAGCAGCTTAGTGACGGGGAATTCACCCCTCCACTTT
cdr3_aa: CASSLVTGNSPLHF

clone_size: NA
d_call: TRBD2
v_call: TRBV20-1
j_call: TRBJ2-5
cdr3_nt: TGCAGTGCTAGTTCGCGGGAGGGCAGAGAGACCCAGTACTTC
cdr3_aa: CSASSREGRETQYF

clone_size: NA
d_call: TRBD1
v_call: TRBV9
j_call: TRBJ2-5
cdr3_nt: TGTGCCAGCAGCGTAGTAGGGACAGGGAGTTTTGATGGGGAGACCCAGTACTTC
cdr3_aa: CASSVVGTGSFDGETQYF

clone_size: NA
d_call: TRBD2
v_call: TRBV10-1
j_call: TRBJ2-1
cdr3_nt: TGCGCCAGCAGGCCAGGGACTAGCGGCAATGAGCAGTTCTTC
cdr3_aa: CASRPGTSGNEQFF

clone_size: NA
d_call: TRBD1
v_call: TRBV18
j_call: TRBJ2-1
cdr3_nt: TGTGCCAGCTCACTAGGTTCAGGACAGGGACAGAATGAGCAGTTCTTC
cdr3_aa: CASSLGSGQGQNEQFF

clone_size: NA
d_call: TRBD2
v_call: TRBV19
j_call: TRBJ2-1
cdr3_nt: TGTGCCAGTAGTATAGCGGGACTAGCGGGTATCAATGAGCAGTTCTTC
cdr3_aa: CASSIAGLAGINEQFF

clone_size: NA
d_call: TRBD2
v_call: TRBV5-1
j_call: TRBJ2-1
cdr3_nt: TGCGCCAGCAGCTTGGAAGTGCTAGCGGGACGCAATGAGCAGTTCTTC
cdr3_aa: CASSLEVLAGRNEQFF

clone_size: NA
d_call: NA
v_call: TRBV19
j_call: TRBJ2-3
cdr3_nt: TGTGCCAGTAGTATTCGGGCCGGGGAAAAGGCAGATACGCAGTATTTT
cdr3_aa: CASSIRAGEKADTQYF

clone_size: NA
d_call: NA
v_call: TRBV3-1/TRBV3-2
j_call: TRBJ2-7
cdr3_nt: TGTGCCAGCAGCCAGGACAGTCCCTACGAGCAGTACTTC
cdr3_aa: CASSQDSPYEQYF

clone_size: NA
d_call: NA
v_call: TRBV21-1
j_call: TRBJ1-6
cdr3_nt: TGTGCCAGCAGCAAAGGGATGGCTGGGGCGTCACCCCTCCACTTT
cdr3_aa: CASSKGMAGASPLHF

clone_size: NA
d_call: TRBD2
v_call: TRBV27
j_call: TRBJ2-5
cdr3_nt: TGTGCCAGCAAACCCCAACTAGCGCGGGTGGAGACCCAGTACTTC
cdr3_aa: CASKPQLARVETQYF

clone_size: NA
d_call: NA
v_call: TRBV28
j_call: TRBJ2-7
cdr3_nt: TGTGCCAGCAGTAAAGGGAGGCGCTACGAGCAGTACTTC
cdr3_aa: CASSKGRRYEQYF

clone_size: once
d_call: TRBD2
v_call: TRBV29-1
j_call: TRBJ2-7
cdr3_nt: TGCAGCGCCACCGGGGGGGGGACCTACGAGCAGTACTTC
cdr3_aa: CSATGGGTYEQYF

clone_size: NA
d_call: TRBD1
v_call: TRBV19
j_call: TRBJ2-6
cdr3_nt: TGTGCCAGCCGGGACAGGGTGTCTGGGGCCAACGTCCTGACTTTC
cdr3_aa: CASRDRVSGANVLTF

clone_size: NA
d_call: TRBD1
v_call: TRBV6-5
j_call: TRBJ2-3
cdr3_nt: TGTGCCAGCACAGAGGGGGCCTTTAGCACAGATACGCAGTATTTT
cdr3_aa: CASTEGAFSTDTQYF

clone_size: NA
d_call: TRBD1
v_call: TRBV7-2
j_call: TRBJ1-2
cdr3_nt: TGTGCCAGCAGCTTAGCGTGGGACAGGGTCTCGGATGGCTACACCTTC
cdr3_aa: CASSLAWDRVSDGYTF

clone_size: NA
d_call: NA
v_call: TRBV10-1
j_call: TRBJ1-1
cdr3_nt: TGCGCCAGCAGTCGCCAGGGGAGGGCTGAAGCTTTCTTT
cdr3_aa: CASSRQGRAEAFF

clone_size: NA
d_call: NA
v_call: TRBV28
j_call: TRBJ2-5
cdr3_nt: TGTGCCAGCAGTTTATGGACAGAGAAAAAAGAGACCCAGTACTTC
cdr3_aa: CASSLWTEKKETQYF

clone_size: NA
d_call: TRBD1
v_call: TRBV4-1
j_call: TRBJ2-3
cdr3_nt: TGCGCCAGCAGCCAAGACAGGGGGCTGGGCACAGATACGCAGTATTTT
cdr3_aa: CASSQDRGLGTDTQYF

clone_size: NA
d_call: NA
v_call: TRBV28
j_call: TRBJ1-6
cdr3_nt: TGTGCCAGCAGTTTAGATGGCCGTCTCACCCTCCACTTT
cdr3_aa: CASSLDGRLTLHF

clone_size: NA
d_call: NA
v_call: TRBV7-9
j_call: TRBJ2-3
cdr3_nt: TGTGCCAGCAGCCTTCTCGGACACAGCACAGATACGCAGTATTTT
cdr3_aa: CASSLLGHSTDTQYF

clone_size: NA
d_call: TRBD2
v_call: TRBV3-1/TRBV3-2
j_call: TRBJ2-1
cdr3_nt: TGTGCCAGCAGCCAAGAGTCACTAGCGGGATCTTACAATGAGCAGTTCTTC
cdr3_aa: CASSQESLAGSYNEQFF

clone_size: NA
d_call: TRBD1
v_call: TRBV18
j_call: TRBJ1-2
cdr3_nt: TGTGCCAGCTCACCAACCGGGACAGCGCCTAACTATGGCTACACCTTC
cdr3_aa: CASSPTGTAPNYGYTF

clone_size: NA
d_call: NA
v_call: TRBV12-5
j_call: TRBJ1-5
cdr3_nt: TGCCCTACGCCCGGGGGGAATCAGCCCCAGCATTTT
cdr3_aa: CPTPGGNQPQHF

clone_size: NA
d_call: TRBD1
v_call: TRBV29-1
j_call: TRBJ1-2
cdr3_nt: TGCAGCGTAGGGGACAGACCCTATGGCTACACCTTC
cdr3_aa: CSVGDRPYGYTF

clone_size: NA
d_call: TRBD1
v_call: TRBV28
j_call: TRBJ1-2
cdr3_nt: TGTGCCAGCAGCCAACTCAAGACAGGGAACTATGGCTACACCTTC
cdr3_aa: CASSQLKTGNYGYTF

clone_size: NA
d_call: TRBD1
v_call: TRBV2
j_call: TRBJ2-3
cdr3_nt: TGTGCCAGCAGTGAACCGCGACAGGGTAGGGATACGCAGTATTTT
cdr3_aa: CASSEPRQGRDTQYF

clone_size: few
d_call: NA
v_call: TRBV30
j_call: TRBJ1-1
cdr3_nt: TGTGCCTGGAGTGTAACAGTACACACTGAAGCTTTCTTT
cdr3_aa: CAWSVTVHTEAFF

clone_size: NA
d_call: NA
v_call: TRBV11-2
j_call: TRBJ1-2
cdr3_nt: TGTGCCAGCAGCTTGTACTTGGACAGTCAACTTACTCAAAGGGGCTACACCTTC
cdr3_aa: CASSLYLDSQLTQRGYTF

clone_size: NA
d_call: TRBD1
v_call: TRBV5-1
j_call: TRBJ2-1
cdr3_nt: TGCGCCAGCAGCCAAACCGGGACAGGGCGTAATGAGCAGTTCTTC
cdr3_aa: CASSQTGTGRNEQFF

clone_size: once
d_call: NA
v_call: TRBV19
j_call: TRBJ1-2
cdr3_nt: TGTGCCAGTAGTCGCAGGGGATCGCGGGGCTACACCTTC
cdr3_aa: CASSRRGSRGYTF

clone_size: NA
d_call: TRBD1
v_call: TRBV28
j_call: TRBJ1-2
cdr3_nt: TGTGCCAGCAGTGTGGGACAGTATGGCTACACCTTC
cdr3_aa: CASSVGQYGYTF

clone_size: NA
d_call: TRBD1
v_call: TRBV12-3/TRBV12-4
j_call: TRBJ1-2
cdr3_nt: TGTGCCAGCAGTCCGGACAGGAACTATGGCTACACCTTC
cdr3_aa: CASSPDRNYGYTF

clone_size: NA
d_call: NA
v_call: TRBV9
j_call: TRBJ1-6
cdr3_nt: TGTGCCAGCAGCGTAGGGACGGGGAATTCACCCCTCCACTTT
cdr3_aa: CASSVGTGNSPLHF

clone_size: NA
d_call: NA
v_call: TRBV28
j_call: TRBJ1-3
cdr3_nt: TGTGCCAGCAGTTTTTTGGGCAAATCGTCTGGAAACACCATATATTTT
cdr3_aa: CASSFLGKSSGNTIYF

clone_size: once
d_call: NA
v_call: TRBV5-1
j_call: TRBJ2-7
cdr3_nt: TGCGCCAGCAGCTTGTGGGCTAGCGAATCCTCCTACGAGCAGTACTTC
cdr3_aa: CASSLWASESSYEQYF

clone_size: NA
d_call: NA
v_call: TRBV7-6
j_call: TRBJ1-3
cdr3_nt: TGTGCCAGCAGCTTATCTCCCGCCAGCTCTGGAAACACCATATATTTT
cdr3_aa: CASSLSPASSGNTIYF